The clone carrying this TCR beta chain was picked up many times. This sample was taken from a study of identical twins. J lost 5 bases, V lost 0 bases, and 2 bases had no gene match. Germline V gene sequence: CDR1 MGHRA, CDR2 YSYEKL. This CDR3 contains 16 residues. MiXCR, applied by TCRdb to the 5' RACE reads, yields one record per CDR3 protein. This table holds nearly 650,000 distinct CDR3 sequences, about 7% found once. The sample also formed part of further work on yellow fever vaccine responses in identical twins.

Sequenced material: PBMCs. The chain is built from TRBV4-1 and TRBJ2-2; TRBD2 matches at 11 bases. This TCR was sampled from a woman aged 18-35 years in good health. DNA of the CDR3: TGCGCCAGCAGCCAAGATATAGCGGGGGGGACCGGGGAGCTGTTTTTT. This codes for CASSQDIAGGTGELFF.